The 23 T cell receptor beta chains below come from one sample, sequenced in a study of T cells in Graves' hyperthyroidism and ophthalmopathy. The investigators amplified TCR beta CDR3 regions from RNA transcripts. A first-round RT-PCR of the TCR CDR3 used the HTBI primer set. MiXCR, applied by TCRdb to the multiplex PCR reads, yields one record per CDR3 protein. The data contain about 480,000 distinct CDR3 sequences, approximately 15% of them singletons. The specimen sequenced was blood. All receptors derive from a woman under 30 with Graves' hyperthyroidism.

This clonotype was seen at least ten times. The chain couples TRBV2 to TRBJ2-7, with TRBD1 identical over 9 bases. V shed 2 bases and J 4 bases; nucleotides not matched to a gene: 3. This CDR3 spans 14 amino acids. The germline CDR1 and CDR2 sequences are SNHLY and FYNNEI. CDR3 sequence (DNA): TGTGCCAGCAGTGAACTCGGGACAGGGTACGAGCAGTACGTC. Translated: CASSELGTGYEQYV.

This clonotype has more than one count but fewer than ten. A much larger clone differs from this one at a single base, so this may be a read error. Given the absence of the conserved phenylalanine or tryptophan at the CDR3 end, a read error is likely. The chain joins TRBV5-5 to TRBJ2-2; the match to TRBD2 covers 10 bases. V was clipped by 1 base and J by 4 bases; unmatched bases: 1. Germline V lookup: CDR1 SGHKS, CDR2 YYEKEE (reference sequence). The CDR3 runs 15 residues. In DNA, the CDR3 is TGTGCCAGCAGCTTGACTAGCGGGGTCACCGGGGAGCTGTTTCTT. Its translation is CASSLTSGVTGELFL.

This clonotype occurred a few times. The chain combines TRBV6-1 with TRBJ2-7; D could derive from TRBD1 or TRBD2 (6 bases each). CDR1 MNHNS and CDR2 SASEGT come from the germline V gene. The CDR3 has 15 residues. V lost 2 bases and J 2 bases, leaving 13 bases between the germline ends. CDR3 DNA: TGTGCCAGCAGTGAACCCCCCGGGGGCCCCTACGAGCAGTACGTC. Protein product: CASSEPPGGPYEQYV.

This rearrangement joins TRBV7-3 to TRBJ2-3; maybe TRBD2 (6 bases). The germline CDR1 and CDR2 sequences are SGHTA and FQGTGA. Trimming took off 5 bases at V and 7 bases at J, with 10 bases between the two ends. The CDR3 consists of 12 residues. This CDR3 reads CASSPGGNTQYF. For the CDR3, the DNA is TGTGCCAGCAGCCCCGGGGGAAATACGCAGTATTTT.

This clonotype was recorded a few times. This chain's CDR3 is CASSSGSGTQYF. CDR3 sequence (DNA): TGTGCCAGCAGCTCAGGTTCAGGGACCCAGTACTTC. V is TRBV7-3 and J is TRBJ2-5, with unresolved D. Germline V gene sequence: CDR1 SGHTA, CDR2 FQGTGA. Trimming left V 4 bases short and J 7 bases short, with 10 bases between. The CDR3 is 12 residues long.

The chain has TRBV19 and TRBJ1-1; D is unclear. The CDR3 is 17 amino acids. Trimming left V 1 base short and J 0 bases short, with 15 bases between. Germline V lookup: CDR1 LNHDA, CDR2 SQIVND (reference sequence). The CDR3 coding sequence is TGTGCCAGTAGTATAGTACGTAAGGGAGGTATGAACACTGAAGCTTTCTTT. Translated, it gives CASSIVRKGGMNTEAFF.

In its sample, this clonotype was seen a few times. The chain employs TRBV19 and TRBJ2-3; 12 bases are a match to TRBD2. V was pared by 5 bases and J by 3 bases, with 9 bases of the junction left unmatched. CDR1 LNHDA and CDR2 SQIVND come from the germline V gene (reference sequence). The CDR3 consists of 17 residues. This CDR3 is CASSLLAGGRWTDTQYF. The CDR3 DNA reads as TGTGCCAGTAGTCTTCTAGCGGGAGGGCGGTGGACAGATACGCAGTATTTT.

This clonotype was seen only a few times. This chain joins TRBV6-1 and TRBJ1-3, with a weak D call TRBD1 (5 bases). With 8 bases removed from V and 2 bases from J, the gap between germline ends came to 13 bases. The germline gives CDR1 MNHNS, CDR2 SASEGT. This CDR3 comprises 14 residues. The CDR3 spells CASESRVAGNTIYF. The CDR3 nucleotides are TGTGCCAGCGAGAGCAGGGTTGCTGGAAACACCATATATTTT.

This clonotype has at least ten counts. This sequence joins TRBV12-3 or TRBV12-4 and TRBJ2-4, with TRBD1 matching 9 bases. The CDR3 consists of 14 residues. J gave up 9 bases and V 3 bases, and 6 bases lay outside the gene matches. In DNA form, the CDR3 reads TGTGCCAGCAGTTTTCAGGACAGGGGCCCCATTCAGTACTTC. This translates into CASSFQDRGPIQYF.

Many counts were recorded for this clonotype. J is TRBJ2-7 and V is TRBV7-2, with 9 bases identical to TRBD1. CDR3 length equals 17 residues. Germline V gene data show CDR1 as SGHTA and CDR2 as FQGNSA. V dropped 5 bases and J dropped 0; count of bases not matched to a gene: 11. The CDR3 spells CASSRLAGTGSSYEQYV. In nucleotides, the CDR3 is TGTGCCAGCAGCCGCCTAGCCGGGACAGGGAGCTCCTACGAGCAGTACGTC.

This clonotype was recorded at least ten times. The chain uses TRBV10-3 and TRBJ2-1; maybe TRBD2 (5 bases). Trimming took off 5 bases at V and 5 bases at J, with 13 bases between the two ends. The CDR3 is 14 residues long. The germline CDR1 and CDR2 sequences are ENHRY and SYGVKD. CDR3 DNA sequence: TGTGCCATCAGTCCGCGACTACTCCACAATGAGCAGTTCTTC. Protein: CAISPRLLHNEQFF.

This clonotype was picked up many times. The chain links TRBV11-2 to TRBJ2-2, with a possible D match to TRBD2 (6 bases). The V and J ends lost 7 bases and 3 bases respectively, with 12 bases between them. The CDR3 has 14 amino acids. Germline V gene lookup returns CDR1 SGHAT and CDR2 FQNNGV. CDR3: CASNRLADTGELFF. CDR3 coding DNA: TGTGCCAGCAACCGTTTAGCGGACACCGGGGAGCTGTTTTTT.

This clonotype was detected ten times or more. V gene TRBV7-9 combines with J gene TRBJ2-3, with a tentative D call TRBD1 (6 bases). V was cut by 5 bases and J by 5 bases, with 17 bases left in between. CDR3 length: 15 amino acids. CDR1 is SEHNR and CDR2 is FQNEAQ in the germline V gene (reference sequence). The DNA of the CDR3 is TGTGCCAGCAGCAGGTTTATAAAGGGACAAGATACGCAGTATTTT. Its protein is CASSRFIKGQDTQYF.

This clonotype was seen only a few times. The chain recombines TRBV24-1 with TRBJ1-1; D gene ambiguous. V shed 2 bases and J shed 4 bases, with 10 bases lying between them. The CDR3 spans 14 residues. Germline assignment: CDR1 KGHDR and CDR2 SFDVKD. In DNA, the CDR3 is TGTGCCACCAGTGATTCCAGGAGGGCCACTGAAGCTTTCTTT. Protein product: CATSDSRRATEAFF.

This clonotype was counted many times. The rearrangement joins TRBV12-3 or TRBV12-4 to TRBJ1-5; 9 bases are shared with TRBD1. CDR3 size: 14 residues. The ends lost 7 bases at V and 6 bases at J; junction bases unmatched: 7. CDR3 loop: CASTVTGGSQPQHF. CDR3 bases: TGTGCCAGCACCGTGACAGGGGGAAGTCAGCCCCAGCATTTT.

In this sample, this clonotype turned up many times. V and J are TRBV25-1 and TRBJ1-2; D remains ambiguous. Trimming took off 3 bases at V and 2 bases at J, with 7 bases between the two ends. The CDR3 length is 13 residues. Germline-derived CDR1 and CDR2 are MGHDK and SYGVNS. CDR3 in DNA: TGTGCCAGCAGTGATGGGCAGAACTATGGCTACACCTTC. It is translated as CASSDGQNYGYTF.

At least ten counts were recorded for this clonotype. This chain links TRBV2 with TRBJ2-7; TRBD1 or TRBD2 may be the D gene (5 bases each). Trimming cost V 9 bases and J 0 bases, with 12 bases left between them. The CDR3 has 13 residues. Germline V gene lookup returns CDR1 SNHLY and CDR2 FYNNEI. CDR3 bases: TGTGCCAGAAGTCGAGGGGACTCCTACGAGCAGTACTTC. This encodes CARSRGDSYEQYF.

Ten or more counts support this clonotype. The chain carries TRBV11-2 and TRBJ1-5; 10 bases are a match to TRBD1. The V gene end was trimmed by 1 base and the J gene end by 4 bases; junction bases not matched to a gene: 4. This CDR3 has 16 amino acids. Germline lookup yields CDR1 SGHAT and CDR2 FQNNGV. The CDR3 bases are TGTGCCAGCAGCTTAGGTGGGACAGGGGTAAATCAGCCCCAGCATTTT. This translates into CASSLGGTGVNQPQHF.

A note on this clonotype: This could be a read error, since a much larger clone is one nucleotide away. The CDR3 spells CASSEGGLAGINKQYF. The CDR3 region has the DNA TGTGCCAGCAGTGAAGGGGGACTAGCGGGTATCAATAAGCAGTATTTT. The gene calls are TRBV12-3 or TRBV12-4 and TRBJ2-3, with 12 bases matching TRBD2. V dropped 5 bases and J dropped 11; count of bases not matched to a gene: 14. The CDR3 consists of 16 residues.

To note about this clonotype: This may arise from a read error, as a much more abundant clone is one base away. The chain uses TRBV30 and TRBJ1-4, with D perhaps matching TRBD1 (5 bases). The CDR3 sequence is 13 residues long. Per the germline V gene, CDR1 is GTSNPN and CDR2 is SVGIG (reference sequence). CDR3 sequence (DNA): TGTGCCTTGCAGGGAACAACTAATGGAAAACTGTTTTTT. Protein: CALQGTTNGKLFF.

This clonotype was picked up many times. The V gene is TRBV7-3, the J gene TRBJ2-3, with 10 nucleotides matching TRBD1. CDR3 length: 18 amino acids. From germline, CDR1 is SGHTA and CDR2 FQGTGA. V shed 5 bases and J 2 bases; nucleotides not matched to a gene: 13. The CDR3 loop reads CASSPGQGVYFDTDTQYF. The CDR3 DNA reads as TGTGCCAGCAGCCCTGGACAGGGGGTATATTTTGACACAGATACGCAGTATTTT. The entire variable domain, with the rest obtained from reference TRBV7-3 and TRBJ2-3, is as follows: GAGVSQTPSNKVTEKGKYVELRCDPISGHTALYWYRQSLGQGPEFLIYFQGTGAADDSGLPNDRFFAVRPEGSVSTLKIQRTERGDSAVYLCASSPGQGVYFDTDTQYFGPGTRLTVL.

This clonotype was counted a single time. A read error may explain this, as a much larger clone is one base away. V and J are TRBV7-2 and TRBJ2-7, with D maybe TRBD2 (6 bases). CDR1 is SGHTA, CDR2 FQGNSA, per germline. The CDR3 runs to 14 residues. CDR3 in DNA: TGTGCCCGCAGCCACGGGCCTGAGCGGGACGAGCAGTACTTC. This gives the protein CARSHGPERDEQYF.

At least ten counts were recorded for this clonotype. The CDR3 sequence: CASSTVDREVGYTF. CDR3 nucleotide sequence: TGTGCCAGCAGTACCGTGGACAGGGAGGTCGGCTACACCTTC. This sequence joins TRBV27 and TRBJ1-2, with 8 positions matching TRBD1. V lost 5 bases, J lost 8 bases, and 10 bases stayed unmatched. The CDR3 has 14 residues. The germline CDR1 and CDR2 sequences are MNHEY and SMNVEV (reference sequence).